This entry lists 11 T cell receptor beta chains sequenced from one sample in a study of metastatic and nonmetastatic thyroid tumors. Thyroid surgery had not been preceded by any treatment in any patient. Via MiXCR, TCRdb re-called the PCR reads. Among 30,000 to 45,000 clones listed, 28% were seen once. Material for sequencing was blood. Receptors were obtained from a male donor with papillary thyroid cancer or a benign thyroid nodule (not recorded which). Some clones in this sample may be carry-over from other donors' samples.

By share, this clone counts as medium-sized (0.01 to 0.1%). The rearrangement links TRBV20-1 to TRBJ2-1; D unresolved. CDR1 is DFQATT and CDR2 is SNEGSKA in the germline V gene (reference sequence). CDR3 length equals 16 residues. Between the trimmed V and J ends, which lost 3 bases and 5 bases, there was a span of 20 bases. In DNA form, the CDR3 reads TGCAGTGCTAGTTCGTTTATTGCGGAGCTAGACAATGAGCAGTTCTTC. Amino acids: CSASSFIAELDNEQFF.

The CDR3: CASRLYQGSEQYF. CDR3 nucleotide sequence: TGTGCCAGCAGGCTATATCAGGGATCCGAGCAGTACTTC. The chain carries TRBV2 and TRBJ2-7; the D gene is possibly TRBD1 (5 bases). Germline lookup yields CDR1 SNHLY and CDR2 FYNNEI. Trimming removed 6 bases from V and 6 bases from J, with 15 bases in between. The length of the CDR3 is 13 residues.

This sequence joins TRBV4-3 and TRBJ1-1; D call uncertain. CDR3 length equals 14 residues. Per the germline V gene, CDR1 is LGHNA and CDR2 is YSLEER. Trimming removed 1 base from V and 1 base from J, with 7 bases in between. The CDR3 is CASSQVVGNTEAFF. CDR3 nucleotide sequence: TGCGCCAGCAGCCAAGTAGTCGGGAACACTGAAGCTTTCTTT.

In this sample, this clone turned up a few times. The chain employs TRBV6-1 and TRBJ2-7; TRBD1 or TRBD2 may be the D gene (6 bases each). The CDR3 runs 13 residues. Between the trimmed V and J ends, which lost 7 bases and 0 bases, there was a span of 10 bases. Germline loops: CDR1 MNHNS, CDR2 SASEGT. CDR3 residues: CASTGGGSYEQYF. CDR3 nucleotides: TGTGCCAGCACCGGAGGGGGCTCCTACGAGCAGTACTTC.

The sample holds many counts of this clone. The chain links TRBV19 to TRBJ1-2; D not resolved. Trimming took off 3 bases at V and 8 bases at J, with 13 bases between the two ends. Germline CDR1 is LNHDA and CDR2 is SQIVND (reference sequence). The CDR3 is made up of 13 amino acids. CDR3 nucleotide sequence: TGTGCCAGTAGTATCACCAACAGTTTCGGCTACACCTTC. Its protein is CASSITNSFGYTF. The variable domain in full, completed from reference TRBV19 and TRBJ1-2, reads DGGITQSPKYLFRKEGQNVTLSCEQNLNHDAMYWYRQDPGQGLRLIYYSQIVNDFQKGDIAEGYSVSREKKESFPLTVTSAQKNPTAFYLCASSITNSFGYTFGSGTRLTVV.

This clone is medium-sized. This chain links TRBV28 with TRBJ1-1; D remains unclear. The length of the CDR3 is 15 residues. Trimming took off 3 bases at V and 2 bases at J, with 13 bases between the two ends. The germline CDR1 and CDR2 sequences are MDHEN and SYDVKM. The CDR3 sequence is CASSFGRNVNTEAFF. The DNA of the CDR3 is TGTGCCAGCAGTTTCGGGCGGAATGTAAACACTGAAGCTTTCTTT.

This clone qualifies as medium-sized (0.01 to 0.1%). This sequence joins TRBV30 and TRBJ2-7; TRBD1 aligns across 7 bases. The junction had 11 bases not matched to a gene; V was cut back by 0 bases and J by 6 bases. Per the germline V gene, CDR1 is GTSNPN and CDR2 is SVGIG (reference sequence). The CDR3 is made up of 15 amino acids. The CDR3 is CAWSVLRTGYGEQYF. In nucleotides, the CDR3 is TGTGCCTGGAGTGTACTAAGGACAGGATATGGCGAGCAGTACTTC.

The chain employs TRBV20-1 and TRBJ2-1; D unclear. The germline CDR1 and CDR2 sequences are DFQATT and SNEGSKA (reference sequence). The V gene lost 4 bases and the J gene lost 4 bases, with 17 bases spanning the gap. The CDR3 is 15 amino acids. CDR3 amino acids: CSANPPRGWYNEQFF. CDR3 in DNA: TGCAGTGCTAACCCGCCCCGAGGTTGGTACAATGAGCAGTTCTTC.

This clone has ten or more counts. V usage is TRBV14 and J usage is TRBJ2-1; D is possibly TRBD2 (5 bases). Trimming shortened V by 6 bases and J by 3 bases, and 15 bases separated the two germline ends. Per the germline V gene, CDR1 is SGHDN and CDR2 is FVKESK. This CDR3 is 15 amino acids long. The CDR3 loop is CASRQSGAVYNEQFF. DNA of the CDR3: TGTGCCAGCAGACAAAGCGGAGCCGTCTACAATGAGCAGTTCTTC.

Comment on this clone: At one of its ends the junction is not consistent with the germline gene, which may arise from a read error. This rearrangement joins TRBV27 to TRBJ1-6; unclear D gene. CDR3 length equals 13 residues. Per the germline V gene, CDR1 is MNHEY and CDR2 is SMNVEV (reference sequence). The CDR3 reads CASSSPGNSPLHF. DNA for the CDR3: TGTGCCAGTAGTTCGCCCGGTAATTCACCCCTCCACTTT.

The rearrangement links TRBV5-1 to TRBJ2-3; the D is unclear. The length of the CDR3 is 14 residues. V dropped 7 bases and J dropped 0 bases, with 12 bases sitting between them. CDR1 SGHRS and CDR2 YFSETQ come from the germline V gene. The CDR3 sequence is CASGFRSSTDTQYF. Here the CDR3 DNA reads TGCGCCAGCGGGTTCCGGAGTAGCACAGATACGCAGTATTTT. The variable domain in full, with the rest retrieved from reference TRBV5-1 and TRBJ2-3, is KAGVTQTPRYLIKTRGQQVTLSCSPISGHRSVSWYQQTPGQGLQFLFEYFSETQRNKGNFPGRFSGRQFSNSRSEMNVSTLELGDSALYLCASGFRSSTDTQYFGPGTRLTVL.